This TCR beta chain is drawn from a study of tissue T cells after allogeneic stem cell transplantation (dated by TCRdb to 2021 to 2024). Concerning the study at large: Grafts from donors were received by all GVHD patients, with four grafts being unmodified and three being CD34-selected to deplete T cells. When multiple samples of a tissue existed, pathologist review of H&E sections prioritized samples with histologically apparent lymphocytes for sequencing. The study profiled TCR beta repertoires across many tissues from research autopsies of patients with and without GVHD, plus mouse models of GVHD. After a median post-mortem interval of about 10 hours, the autopsy tissues collected included GI sites spanning esophagus to rectum, along with liver, skin and lymphoid organs including spleen. The human arm was a prospective observational study without blinding or randomization.

The receptor library was made with the immunoSEQ multiplex PCR assay. Adaptive Biotechnologies performed the TCRbeta CDR3 sequencing at survey depth and reported CDR3 sequences, V/J genes, productive frequency and template counts. TCR beta CDR3 regions were amplified from genomic DNA instead of RNA. Turning to the authors' computational methods: Jensen-Shannon divergence was used to quantify pairwise repertoire overlap between tissues, with a value of 1 meaning complete divergence and a value of 0 meaning identical repertoires. Tissues were grouped by single-linkage agglomerative hierarchical clustering of pairwise JSD values, and the clustering results were shown as dendrograms. All patient samples were analyzed with GLIPH2 using simulation_depth 1000, kmer_min_depth 3 and cdr3_length_cutoff 8, and only groups containing more than two unique CDR3s were kept. A standardized tissue-overlap score extrapolated Jaccard GLIPH-group overlap across patients to a standard repertoire size of 1000 clones. Linear mixed-effect models, with tissue as a fixed effect and individual as a random effect, were used to test how diversity related to clinical or experimental variables. The source is immuneACCESS, and TCRdb retained only in-frame sequences with V and J called. Part of the clones is not carried over; for the studies checked, unresolved V genes explain less than half of this, and the remainder is unexplained. The V and J calls and clone size were taken over from that table, and D and trimming were inferred from the DNA. In all, the sample holds some 210 clones, and 57% of those were seen once. The top ten constitute approximately 48% of the sample.

Overall results and qualifications from the work: In both patients and mice, T cells from blood and spleen picked up only a limited part of the TCR repertoire that was detected in tissues. A small and clinically heterogeneous patient cohort was studied, and sampling depth was acknowledged as a limitation. Within patients, how anatomically similar tissues were was a major factor shaping TCR repertoire composition, regardless of disease or transplant status. Which tissue TCRs were alloreactive or antigen-specific was not determined in the study, and some clones might have been persisting host cells. Few T cell clones were found to be shared across patients, but shared repertoire signatures across patients were revealed in a tissue-specific fashion by motif-based clustering.

This clone is classified as hyperexpanded (1% or more). The antigen it recognizes is unknown. No qualities accompany the bases; no much larger clone lies one base away. The intended sense of this specimen's time point label: human tissue collected at research (rapid) autopsy. Fewer than ten adult allo-HCT recipients with steroid-refractory GVHD were prospectively enrolled in a research-autopsy study over an approximately 3-year period. Every GVHD patient had gastrointestinal GVHD and was given several lines of GVHD-directed therapy, and 5 or 6 of the GVHD patients also had skin involvement. Each autopsy specimen was cut in two, with one portion flash-frozen in liquid nitrogen and the remainder formalin-fixed, and the outer muscle layers of GI specimens were removed. To extract genomic DNA from frozen tissues, either the Mag-Bind Blood & Tissue DNA HDQ 96 Kit on a Chemagic 360 or the DNeasy Blood & Tissue Kit was used. Because of concern about red blood cell contamination, extracted DNA underwent additional purification with the Genomic DNA Clean & Concentrator-25 kit.

V is pared back by 5 bases and J by 8 bases, with 18 bases lying between the germline termini. The germline V gene specifies SGHTA as CDR1 and FQGNSA as CDR2. Measured from the cysteine to the phenylalanine, the CDR3 is 15 residues long. Only CDR3 DNA remains: 45 bases, in frame from the first base. This clonotype was obtained from a female patient aged 40-75 years with steroid-refractory graft-versus-host disease after an allogeneic stem cell transplant. Because of the transplant, the T cells may be the graft donor's rather than the patient's own. This specimen was heart tissue, taken at autopsy. Here the chain combines TRBV7-2 and TRBJ2-2; TRBD2 could be the D gene, as 6 bases match. CDR3 protein: CASSPRWEAAGELFF. The nucleotide sequence reads TGTGCCAGCAGCCCCCGTTGGGAGGCCGCTGGGGAGCTGTTTTTT.